This is a list of T cell receptor beta chains from one sample in a study of identical twins. A single record per CDR3 protein comes from TCRdb applying MiXCR to the 5' RACE reads. Among under 300,000 distinct CDR3 sequences listed, around 15% were seen once. Input material: memory (CD45RO+) T cells sorted from blood. The receptors stem from a woman aged 18-29 years in good health. Both conserved end residues are part of each CDR3. D genes are given only for firm matches. The listing skips clone size in some rows; elsewhere it reads once, few, many or a size class.

size: NA
V: TRBV18
D: NA
J: TRBJ2-1
DNA: TGTGCCAGCTCACCTTGGAATGAGCAGTTCTTC
CDR3: CASSPWNEQFF

size: NA
V: TRBV18
D: NA
J: TRBJ1-6
DNA: TGTGCCAGCTCACCTAGGGAGCTACCTAATTCACCCCTCCACTTT
CDR3: CASSPRELPNSPLHF

size: many
V: TRBV7-8
D: NA
J: TRBJ1-5
DNA: TGTGCCAGCAGCTTAGTGGGACAAAGCAATCAGCCCCAGCATTTT
CDR3: CASSLVGQSNQPQHF

size: few
V: TRBV6-2/TRBV6-3
D: NA
J: TRBJ2-7
DNA: TGTGCCAGCAGTCAAACGGACGGCCACTCCTACGAGCAGTACTTC
CDR3: CASSQTDGHSYEQYF

size: many
V: TRBV11-2
D: NA
J: TRBJ2-5
DNA: TGTGCCAGCAGCTTAGGGGGGTTGAGGCAAGAGACCCAGTACTTC
CDR3: CASSLGGLRQETQYF

size: NA
V: TRBV10-3
D: TRBD2
J: TRBJ2-3
DNA: TGTGCCATCAGACCCCAGGTTAGCGGGCCAGATACGCAGTATTTT
CDR3: CAIRPQVSGPDTQYF

size: few
V: TRBV5-1
D: NA
J: TRBJ1-5
DNA: TGCGCCAGCAGCTTGGCCGGACGGAACAATCAGCCCCAGCATTTT
CDR3: CASSLAGRNNQPQHF

size: NA
V: TRBV7-8
D: NA
J: TRBJ2-7
DNA: TGTGCCAGCAGCCTTATAAACGAGCAGTACTTC
CDR3: CASSLINEQYF

size: few
V: TRBV7-2
D: TRBD2
J: TRBJ2-3
DNA: TGTGCCAGCAGCTCGCGAAGGGAGGGAGATACGCAGTATTTT
CDR3: CASSSRREGDTQYF

size: few
V: TRBV7-8
D: NA
J: TRBJ2-5
DNA: TGTGCCAGCAGCTTAATGGTGGGGGGGCATTTGGAGACCCAGTACTTC
CDR3: CASSLMVGGHLETQYF

size: few
V: TRBV4-3
D: NA
J: TRBJ1-6
DNA: TGCGCCAGCAGCCAAGAGACGGTAGATCCCCTCCACTTT
CDR3: CASSQETVDPLHF

size: few
V: TRBV6-5
D: NA
J: TRBJ1-5
DNA: TGTGCCAGCAGTAGGTGGAAGGGGCCCCAGCATTTT
CDR3: CASSRWKGPQHF

size: few
V: TRBV27
D: TRBD2
J: TRBJ2-5
DNA: TGTGCCAGCAAACCCCGCCCCGCGGGGGTACAGACCCAGTACTTC
CDR3: CASKPRPAGVQTQYF